The next 12 T cell receptor beta chains were all read from a single sample in a study of blood T cell repertoires in COVID-19. Here immunoSEQ multiplex PCR was the method, and the copy in TCRdb shows in-frame clones only, minus some. The repertoire holds fewer than 60,000 clones, roughly 90% seen once, with around a tenth in the top ten. Sequenced: peripheral blood. The receptors here all came from a human donor with acute or convalescent COVID-19. The donor label of this sample is uncertain.

The chain links TRBV28 to TRBJ2-5; TRBD2 is a possible D gene (6 bases). This CDR3 contains 15 residues. V lost 6 bases and J 0 bases, leaving 14 bases between the germline ends. Germline V CDR1 and CDR2: MDHEN, SYDVKM. CDR3 region: CASSNNRDYQETQYF. The DNA for the CDR3 is TGTGCCAGCAGCAATAACCGGGACTACCAAGAGACCCAGTACTTC.

The gene calls are TRBV30 and TRBJ1-5; D not certain. Germline CDR1 is GTSNPN and CDR2 is SVGIG (reference sequence). Trimming shortened V by 0 bases and J by 9 bases, and 15 bases separated the two germline ends. This CDR3 comprises 14 residues. CDR3 DNA: TGTGCCTGGAGTGTATACAGCTCCGAGGGGCCCCAGCATTTT. The encoded protein is CAWSVYSSEGPQHF.

This chain links TRBV11-2 with TRBJ2-5; possibly TRBD1 for D (6 bases). The CDR3 covers 14 residues. The V gene's germline CDR1 is SGHAT and CDR2 FQNNGV. V shed 7 bases and J shed 1 base, with 13 bases lying between them. CDR3 sequence: CASTSRGGQETQYF. CDR3 sequence (DNA): TGTGCCAGCACCTCGCGAGGGGGCCAAGAGACCCAGTACTTC.

The chain combines TRBV5-1 with TRBJ1-4; D is unresolved. The CDR3 runs 14 residues. Germline V gene data show CDR1 as SGHRS and CDR2 as YFSETQ. Trimming pared 4 bases from V and 8 bases from J, leaving 15 bases between. The CDR3 region is CASSPGRLEEKLFF. The CDR3 DNA follows: TGCGCCAGCAGCCCGGGCCGACTAGAGGAAAAACTGTTTTTT.

The V gene is TRBV7-8, the J gene TRBJ1-3; D remains unclear. The V gene lost 2 bases and the J gene lost 2 bases, with 10 bases spanning the gap. Germline V gene data show CDR1 as SGHVS and CDR2 as FQNEAQ. This CDR3 contains 15 residues. DNA of the CDR3: TGTGCCAGCAGCTTAATTTCCGGGGCTGGAAACACCATATATTTT. Amino acids: CASSLISGAGNTIYF.

This clone occurred a few times. CDR3 in amino acids: CASSTGGQLTPGELFF. CDR3 bases: TGTGCCAGCAGCACCGGTGGACAGCTAACACCCGGGGAGCTGTTTTTT. The chain carries TRBV5-4 and TRBJ2-2; D might be TRBD1 (6 bases). V lost 4 bases and J lost 6, with 19 bases in between. This CDR3 has 16 residues. Germline V gives CDR1 SGHNT, CDR2 YYREEE (reference sequence).

V and J are TRBV7-6 and TRBJ2-5, with TRBD1 identical over 11 bases. CDR1 SGHVS and CDR2 FNYEAQ come from the germline V gene. This CDR3 comprises 16 residues. The trim removed 3 bases at V and 1 base at J, leaving 4 bases unmatched. This chain's CDR3 is CASSFFGQGAQETQYF. Written as DNA, the CDR3 is TGTGCCAGCAGCTTCTTCGGACAGGGGGCCCAAGAGACCCAGTACTTC.

The chain carries TRBV28 and TRBJ1-5; tentatively, D is TRBD1 (5 bases). The germline CDR1 and CDR2 sequences are MDHEN and SYDVKM. This CDR3 is 15 amino acids long. Trimming removed 7 bases from V and 6 bases from J, with 19 bases in between. CDR3 sequence: CASTHRGGTVQPQHF. The CDR3 bases are TGTGCCAGCACCCACCGGGGGGGTACTGTTCAGCCCCAGCATTTT.

The chain carries TRBV6-5 and TRBJ2-5; TRBD2 might be the D (5 bases). V lost 2 bases, J lost 5 bases, and 18 bases lay in between. Germline V gives CDR1 MNHEY, CDR2 SVGAGI. CDR3 length equals 16 residues. The CDR3 reads CASSYVYRVGGETQYF. As DNA, the CDR3 is TGTGCCAGCAGTTACGTCTACCGCGTTGGAGGTGAGACCCAGTACTTC.

The chain joins TRBV2 to TRBJ2-5; TRBD2 is a possible D gene (6 bases). V lost 3 bases and J lost 2, with 13 bases in between. Per germline, CDR1 SNHLY and CDR2 FYNNEI. This CDR3 has 15 residues. CDR3 coding DNA: TGTGCCAGCAGTGATTTAAGGGGAGGACAAGAGACCCAGTACTTC. Protein product: CASSDLRGGQETQYF.

The chain carries TRBV27 and TRBJ2-5; D might be TRBD2 (6 bases). Germline CDR1 reads MNHEY; CDR2 reads SMNVEV (reference sequence). V was shortened by 1 base and J by 1 base, with 10 bases between the two germline ends. The CDR3 has 15 amino acids. The CDR3 here is CASSLWAGSQETQYF. Written as DNA, the CDR3 is TGTGCCAGCAGTTTATGGGCCGGGAGCCAAGAGACCCAGTACTTC.

This clone appeared a few times. The chain couples TRBV5-4 to TRBJ2-5; D call uncertain. V lost 3 bases and J 6 bases, leaving 6 bases between the germline ends. There are 11 residues in the CDR3. Germline loops: CDR1 SGHNT, CDR2 YYREEE (reference sequence). The CDR3 reads CASSYSQTQYF. CDR3 sequence (DNA): TGTGCCAGCAGCTACTCGCAGACCCAGTACTTC.